What follows are 26 T cell receptor beta chains derived from one specimen sequenced in a study of T cell responses to AZD1222 COVID-19 vaccine. The protocol was immunoSEQ multiplex PCR, while the TCRdb copy is restricted to in-frame clones and leaves out a portion. Seen here are 55,000 to 65,000 clones, 70% to 80% observed once, and the top ten hold over 3%. The sample consisted of peripheral blood, taken 28 days after the second AZD1222 dose. The receptors come from an adult who received the AZD1222 COVID-19 vaccine.

The rearrangement joins TRBV7-8 to TRBJ1-5; D remains ambiguous. The CDR3 is made up of 15 amino acids. Germline CDR1 and CDR2: SGHVS and FQNEAQ. V lost 2 bases and J 1 base, leaving 9 bases between the germline ends. This chain's CDR3 is CASSLHEQSNQPQHF. The CDR3 DNA is TGTGCCAGCAGCTTACACGAACAGAGCAATCAGCCCCAGCATTTT. The full variable domain, its missing parts supplied by reference TRBV7-8 and TRBJ1-5, is GAGVSQSPRYKVAKRGQDVALRCDPISGHVSLFWYQQALGQGPEFLTYFQNEAQLDKSGLPSDRFFAERPEGSVSTLKIQRTQQEDSAVYLCASSLHEQSNQPQHFGDGTRLSIL.

The J gene is TRBJ2-2, the V gene TRBV3-1 (or the pseudogene TRBV3-2); 7 bases fit TRBD2. Germline V gene sequence: CDR1 LGHDT, CDR2 YNNKEL (reference sequence). With 6 bases clipped from V and 4 bases from J, the junction kept 11 bases outside the gene matches. The CDR3 is 16 residues long. The CDR3 loop is CASSPGRSMATGELFF. The CDR3 nucleotides are TGTGCCAGCAGTCCCGGGAGGAGCATGGCCACCGGGGAGCTGTTTTTT.

The CDR3 sequence is CASGEGNPGNTIYF. CDR3 coding DNA: TGTGCCAGCGGGGAAGGTAACCCCGGAAACACCATATATTTT. The chain carries TRBV2 and TRBJ1-3, with unresolved D. The CDR3 has 14 amino acids. The ends were cut back, 8 bases at V and 4 bases at J, with 15 bases in the middle. The germline V gene has CDR1 SNHLY and CDR2 FYNNEI.

V is TRBV21-1 and J is TRBJ1-1. TRBV21-1 is termed a pseudogene. The CDR3 is made up of 12 amino acids. The CDR3 DNA follows: TGTGCCAGCAGCTCCTTAGAGACTGAAGCTTTCTTT. Translation: CASSSLETEAFF.

The chain employs TRBV19 and TRBJ1-2; TRBD1 agrees at 12 bases. Germline assignment: CDR1 LNHDA and CDR2 SQIVND (reference sequence). J lost 4 bases, V lost 5 bases, and 8 bases had no gene match. The CDR3 sequence is 16 residues long. CDR3 coding DNA: TGTGCCAGTAGTCCTACCCGGGACAGGGGGCCCTATGGCTACACCTTC. Its translation: CASSPTRDRGPYGYTF.

The chain couples TRBV5-6 to TRBJ1-1; D is uncertain. The CDR3 loop spans 14 amino acids. Germline V gene data show CDR1 as SGHDT and CDR2 as YYEEEE. V was shortened by 0 bases and J by 0 bases, with 6 bases between the two germline ends. CDR3 nucleotide sequence: TGTGCCAGCAGCTTGGTTGCAGTGAACACTGAAGCTTTCTTT. As protein: CASSLVAVNTEAFF.

The J gene is TRBJ1-4, the V gene TRBV6-2 or TRBV6-3, with 11 bases that match TRBD1. The germline gives CDR1 MNHEY, CDR2 SVGEGT. The CDR3 is made up of 17 amino acids. J gave up 7 bases and V 2 bases, and 9 bases lay outside the gene matches. CDR3 loop: CASSYPDRGRITEKLFF. CDR3 bases: TGTGCCAGCAGTTACCCGGACAGGGGGCGCATTACTGAAAAACTGTTTTTT.

The J gene is TRBJ1-6, the V gene TRBV5-5, with 9 bases that match TRBD1. Germline V lookup: CDR1 SGHKS, CDR2 YYEKEE (reference sequence). The CDR3 has 16 residues. With 3 bases clipped from V and 10 bases from J, the junction kept 11 bases outside the gene matches. Here the CDR3 DNA reads TGTGCCAGCAGCTGGGAACAGGGGGCAACAGGCTCACCCCTCCACTTT. Its translation: CASSWEQGATGSPLHF.

This clone occurred a few times. The chain recombines TRBV11-3 with TRBJ2-7; the D gene is possibly TRBD1 (5 bases). With 6 bases removed from V and 0 bases from J, the gap between germline ends came to 12 bases. Germline lookup yields CDR1 SGHNT and CDR2 YENEEA. This CDR3 contains 14 residues. The CDR3 reads CASSRQLSSYEQYF. The CDR3 region has the DNA TGTGCCAGCAGTCGACAGCTAAGCTCCTACGAGCAGTACTTC. Together with reference TRBV11-3 and TRBJ2-7, the CDR3 gives the full variable domain: EAGVVQSPRYKIIEKKQPVAFWCNPISGHNTLYWYLQNLGQGPELLIRYENEEAVDDSQLPKDRFSAERLKGVDSTLKIQPAELGDSAVYLCASSRQLSSYEQYFGPGTRLTVT.

The rearrangement joins TRBV29-1 to TRBJ1-2, with no clear D. V was clipped by 7 bases and J by 3 bases, with 15 bases between them. Germline CDR1 SQVTM, CDR2 ANQGSEA. There are 13 residues in the CDR3. CDR3 residues: CSGFVGSYYGYTF. CDR3 DNA: TGCAGCGGGTTCGTGGGCAGTTACTATGGCTACACCTTC.

In nucleotides, the CDR3 is TGTGCCAGCAGTATTGACGGGTGGAATTCACCCCTCCACTTT. It codes for CASSIDGWNSPLHF. The chain employs TRBV11-3 and TRBJ1-6; no clear D. Deletions cut 6 bases from V and 7 bases from J, with 13 bases between. Per germline, CDR1 SGHNT and CDR2 YENEEA. The CDR3 loop spans 14 amino acids.

V gene TRBV20-1 combines with J gene TRBJ1-1, with 7 bases identical to TRBD1. There are 11 residues in the CDR3. Unmatched junction bases numbered 0, after V lost 4 bases and J lost 4 bases. Germline V lookup: CDR1 DFQATT, CDR2 SNEGSKA (reference sequence). CDR3 nucleotides: TGCAGTGCTAACAGGGGCACTGAAGCTTTCTTT. Translation gives CSANRGTEAFF.

V is TRBV19 and J is TRBJ2-7; 7 bases map to TRBD2. Germline V gene lookup returns CDR1 LNHDA and CDR2 SQIVND (reference sequence). The length of the CDR3 is 16 residues. Unmatched junction bases numbered 9, after V lost 3 bases and J lost 1 base. This CDR3 is CASSIGSGASSYEQYF. The CDR3, as DNA: TGTGCCAGTAGTATCGGAAGCGGGGCCTCTTCCTACGAGCAGTACTTC.

The chain links TRBV10-2 to TRBJ1-6; 7 bases agree with TRBD1. The CDR3 loop spans 15 amino acids. Germline CDR1 WSHSY, CDR2 SAAADI. Trimming at V came to 4 bases and at J to 6 bases, leaving 6 bases not matched to a gene. The CDR3 sequence: CASSGGGGGNSPLHF. CDR3 bases: TGCGCCAGCAGTGGGGGAGGGGGCGGTAATTCACCCCTCCACTTT.

The V call is TRBV7-2, the J call TRBJ1-3; unclear D gene. Trimming removed 7 bases at V and 0 bases at J, with 7 bases between. Germline V gene sequence: CDR1 SGHTA, CDR2 FQGNSA. The CDR3 totals 13 residues. For the CDR3, the DNA is TGTGCCAGCACCCTGAACTCTGGAAACACCATATATTTT. It translates to CASTLNSGNTIYF.

V and J are TRBV11-2 and TRBJ1-2; no firm D call. This CDR3 spans 13 amino acids. V was shortened by 0 bases and J by 5 bases, with 7 bases between the two germline ends. Germline V gives CDR1 SGHAT, CDR2 FQNNGV. The CDR3 coding sequence is TGTGCCAGCAGCTTAGACGGGGAATATGGCTACACCTTC. Protein: CASSLDGEYGYTF.

The rearrangement uses TRBV7-2 and TRBJ2-2; no firm D call. V was trimmed by 5 bases and J by 4 bases, leaving 5 bases between them. The germline CDR1 and CDR2 sequences are SGHTA and FQGNSA. This CDR3 has 12 amino acids. The CDR3 nucleotides read TGTGCCAGCAGCCCGCTCACCGGGGAGCTGTTTTTT. It yields the protein CASSPLTGELFF.

V usage is TRBV5-8 and J usage is TRBJ2-3; 8 nucleotides align to TRBD2. This CDR3 spans 18 amino acids. After removal of 1 base from V and 1 base from J, the junction contained 11 bases not matched to a gene. Per germline, CDR1 SGHTS and CDR2 YDEGEE. CDR3: CASSLMGGGPGGTDTQYF. For the CDR3, the DNA is TGTGCCAGCAGCTTGATGGGCGGGGGGCCAGGCGGCACAGATACGCAGTATTTT.

The table lists this clone with a few counts. The rearrangement joins TRBV4-1 to TRBJ2-1; tentatively, D is TRBD1 or TRBD2 (5 bases each). The ends were cut back, 1 base at V and 5 bases at J, with 12 bases in the middle. The CDR3 runs 15 residues. Germline assignment: CDR1 MGHRA and CDR2 YSYEKL. In DNA, the CDR3 is TGCGCCAGCAGCCAAGGGGGCGGACTCAACAATGAGCAGTTCTTC. Its translation: CASSQGGGLNNEQFF.

The V and J genes are TRBV28 and TRBJ2-5; TRBD2 might be the D (6 bases). CDR3 length: 12 amino acids. Germline-derived CDR1 and CDR2 are MDHEN and SYDVKM. V lost 6 bases, J lost 5 bases, and 10 bases lay in between. This CDR3 is CASSREYETQYF. The CDR3 DNA reads as TGTGCCAGCAGCCGGGAGTACGAGACCCAGTACTTC.

DNA of the CDR3: TGTGCCAGCAGTCGGACAGGGGAAGGGGGCTACACCTTC. Translation: CASSRTGEGGYTF. The chain links TRBV6-6 to TRBJ1-2; 9 bases are a match to TRBD1. CDR1 MNHNY and CDR2 SVGAGI come from the germline V gene (reference sequence). The CDR3 is 13 residues long. The V gene end was trimmed by 5 bases and the J gene end by 8 bases; junction bases not matched to a gene: 6.

The rearrangement joins TRBV5-1 to TRBJ2-1, with TRBD2 matching over 10 bases. Germline assignment: CDR1 SGHRS and CDR2 YFSETQ. Trimming cost V 1 base and J 10 bases; bases outside gene matches: 8. CDR3 length equals 15 residues. This chain's CDR3 is CASSLRSGGAREQFF. CDR3 coding DNA: TGCGCCAGCAGCTTGAGGAGCGGGGGGGCGAGGGAGCAGTTCTTC.

V and J are TRBV12-3 or TRBV12-4 and TRBJ1-2; D is perhaps TRBD1 (5 bases). The V gene lost 10 bases and the J gene lost 2 bases, with 14 bases spanning the gap. The CDR3 runs 13 residues. The CDR3 reads CATQDTLNYGYTF. The DNA for the CDR3 is TGTGCCACACAGGACACCTTGAACTATGGCTACACCTTC.

This sequence joins TRBV6-1 and TRBJ2-7; a weak D match, TRBD2 (5 bases). With 1 base removed from V and 4 bases from J, the gap between germline ends came to 20 bases. Germline CDR1 MNHNS, CDR2 SASEGT. This CDR3 comprises 17 residues. CDR3 coding DNA: TGTGCCAGCAGTGAAGTTATTGGGCTCACTAGGAAGTACGAGCAGTACTTC. This sequence encodes CASSEVIGLTRKYEQYF.

This sequence joins TRBV19 and TRBJ1-3; the D is unclear. The CDR3 runs to 13 residues. Germline V gene lookup returns CDR1 LNHDA and CDR2 SQIVND (reference sequence). Between the trimmed V and J ends, which lost 10 bases and 0 bases, there was a span of 10 bases. The CDR3 region has the DNA TGTGCCACTCAGACTAACTCTGGAAACACCATATATTTT. It translates to CATQTNSGNTIYF.

The gene calls are TRBV5-1 and TRBJ1-1; D possibly corresponds to TRBD1 (6 bases). This CDR3 spans 13 amino acids. Trimming cost V 6 bases and J 1 base, with 10 bases left between them. CDR1 is SGHRS, CDR2 YFSETQ, per germline. Here the CDR3 DNA reads TGCGCCAGCACAGGGGACCAGAACACTGAAGCTTTCTTT. Protein: CASTGDQNTEAFF.